This T cell receptor beta chain was sequenced in a study of T cell responses to AZD1222 COVID-19 vaccine. Broader study findings: Every sample of the repertoires postdated the peak T cell response. Vaccination with two AZD1222 doses was followed by a rise in Spike-specific TCR breadth and depth. In a largely white British group with more females than males, clonal diversity was possibly underestimated.

Notes on this clone: Its antigen is not identified.

Sequencing was performed with immunoSEQ multiplex PCR; in TCRdb, only in-frame clones are kept and a portion is missing. The data show tens of thousands of clones, around 90% seen once. The receptor was isolated from an adult who received the AZD1222 COVID-19 vaccine. The source material was peripheral blood, sampled 28 days after the second AZD1222 dose.

The CDR3 DNA sequence: TGTGCCAGCAGCCCCGGGCCCGGCTCCTACAATGAGCAGTTCTTC. Translating it yields CASSPGPGSYNEQFF. This chain links TRBV5-6 with TRBJ2-1; D is ambiguous. The germline gives CDR1 SGHDT, CDR2 YYEEEE. This CDR3 has 15 residues. The V and J ends lost 4 bases and 0 bases respectively, with 11 bases between them.